This T cell receptor (beta chain) originates from a study of Tregs in tolerant kidney transplant recipients. Study-wide points: Antigen-driven expansion was suggested because donor-specific Tregs expanded more than all Tregs in tolerant patients.

Notes on this clone: Its antigen is currently unknown.

The nonmyeloablative bone marrow transplants came from related graft donors, with transient mixed chimerism. Unstimulated Tregs (CD4+CD25+CD127-) and CD4+CD25- non-Tregs were sorted from PBMCs. Only in-frame clones appear in the TCRdb table, and some are missing; sequencing was by immunoSEQ multiplex PCR. Altogether 80,000 or so clones are present, around nine tenths being singletons, with the ten largest covering 1.5% to 2%. Per the germline V gene, CDR1 is SNHLY and CDR2 is FYNNEI. This CDR3 has 15 residues. Deletions cut 3 bases from V and 6 bases from J, with 17 bases between. This TCR derives from a human patient who received a combined kidney and bone marrow transplant. Some T cells may have come from the graft donor. The material was CD4+ T cells from blood (PBMCs), obtained 24 months after the transplant. The rearrangement links TRBV2 to TRBJ1-2; no reliable D call. As DNA, the CDR3 is TGTGCCAGCAGTGATGTGGTAGCACGCGGGGATGGCTACACCTTC. Amino acid sequence: CASSDVVARGDGYTF.